What follows is one TCR beta chain and its context. Its antigen is not identified. The lymph nodes were axillary draining lymph nodes from breast cancer patients. The sample comes from a study of breast tumors, draining lymph nodes, adjacent tissues. TCRdb redid the calling of the multiplex PCR reads with MiXCR, one entry per CDR3 protein. Of fewer than 300,000 distinct CDR3 sequences detected, approximately 31% appear once; the ten largest clones hold 1.4%. Study results and caveats: Most tumor T cells seemingly derive from lymph node, then expand in tumor. Tumor TCR diversity was below lymph nodes but above nontumor tissue. That most tumor T cells come from lymph nodes remained unproven.

The CDR3 has 15 amino acids. Germline lookup yields CDR1 DFQATT and CDR2 SNEGSKA (reference sequence). Germline trimming cut 3 bases from V and 5 bases from J; bases unmatched to any gene: 9. Material: axillary lymph node tissue. The clonotype comes from a female donor with breast cancer. Some clones in this sample may be carry-over from other donors' samples. The gene calls are TRBV20-1 and TRBJ2-5; 10 positions match TRBD2. The CDR3 spells CSASGLAGVWETQYF. CDR3 DNA: TGCAGTGCTAGTGGGCTAGCGGGAGTTTGGGAGACCCAGTACTTC.